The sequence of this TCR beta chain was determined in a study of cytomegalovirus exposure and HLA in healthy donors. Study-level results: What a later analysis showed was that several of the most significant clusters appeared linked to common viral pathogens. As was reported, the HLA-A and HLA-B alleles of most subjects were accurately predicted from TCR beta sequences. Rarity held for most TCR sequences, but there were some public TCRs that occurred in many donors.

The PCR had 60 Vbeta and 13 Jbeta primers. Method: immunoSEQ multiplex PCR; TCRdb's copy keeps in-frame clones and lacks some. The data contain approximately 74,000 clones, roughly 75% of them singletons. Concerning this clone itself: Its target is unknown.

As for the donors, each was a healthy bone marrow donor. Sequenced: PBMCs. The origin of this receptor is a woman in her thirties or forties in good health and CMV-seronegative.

The CDR3 DNA follows: TGTGCCAGCAGCACCTGCGGGGGACACGGGGGTGGCGGTTACGAGCAGTACTTC. It translates to CASSTCGGHGGGGYEQYF. The chain links TRBV21-1 to TRBJ2-7; TRBD2 is the table's D call, not checked against the DNA. TRBV21-1 is a listed pseudogene. The CDR3 extends over 18 amino acids.